This T cell receptor (beta chain) was sequenced in a study of blood T cell repertoires in COVID-19. Those enrolled, adults aged about 18 to 95 years, came from 25 or so US areas. Categorization into cohorts depended on clinical history that participants reported. Donors of Cohort 3 who recovered were those that had two negative PCRs, clearance, or symptom resolution. In the study's own analysis: By means of reference gene primer amplification, nucleated cell counts were estimated. Profiling relied on immunoSEQ multiplex PCR, and the TCRdb table lists in-frame clones only, not all of them. That table gives V, J and clone size, and the DNA gave D and trimming. The top ten hold 1.5% to 2% of the sample, which has around 250,000 clones, 70% to 90% seen once. The CDR3 is made up of 14 amino acids. Germline CDR1 is SEHNR and CDR2 is FQNEAQ (reference sequence). The V gene lost 5 bases and the J gene lost 4 bases, with 12 bases spanning the gap.

This sequence was found in a woman between 50 and 59 years old who had recovered from COVID-19. Source material: PBMCs or T cells enriched from blood (not recorded which). J is TRBJ1-3 and V is TRBV7-9; tentative D call: TRBD1 (6 bases). The CDR3 nucleotides are TGTGCCAGCAGCCACGGACAGATAGGAAACACCATATATTTT. Translating it yields CASSHGQIGNTIYF.